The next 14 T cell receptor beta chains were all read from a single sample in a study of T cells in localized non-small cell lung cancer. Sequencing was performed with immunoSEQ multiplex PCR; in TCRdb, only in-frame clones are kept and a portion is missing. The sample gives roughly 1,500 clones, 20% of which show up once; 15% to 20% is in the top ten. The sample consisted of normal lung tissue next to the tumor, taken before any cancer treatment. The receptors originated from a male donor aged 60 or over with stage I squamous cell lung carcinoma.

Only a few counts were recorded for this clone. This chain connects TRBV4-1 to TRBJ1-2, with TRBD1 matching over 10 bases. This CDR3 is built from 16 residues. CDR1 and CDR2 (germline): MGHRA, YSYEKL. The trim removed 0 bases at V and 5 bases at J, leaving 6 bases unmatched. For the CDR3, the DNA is TGCGCCAGCAGCCAAGACCCCGGGACAGGGGATTATGGCTACACCTTC. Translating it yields CASSQDPGTGDYGYTF.

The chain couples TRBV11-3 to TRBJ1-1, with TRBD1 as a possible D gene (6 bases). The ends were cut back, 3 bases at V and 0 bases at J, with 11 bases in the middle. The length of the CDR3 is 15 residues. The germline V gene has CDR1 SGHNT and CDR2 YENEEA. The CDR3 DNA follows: TGTGCCAGCAGCTTGACCGGACAGATGAACACTGAAGCTTTCTTT. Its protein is CASSLTGQMNTEAFF.

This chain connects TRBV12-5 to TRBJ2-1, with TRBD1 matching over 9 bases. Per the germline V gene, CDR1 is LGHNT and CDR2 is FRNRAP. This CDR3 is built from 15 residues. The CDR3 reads CASNPTGGIYNEQFF. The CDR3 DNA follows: TGTGCCAGCAATCCGACAGGGGGGATCTACAATGAGCAGTTCTTC.

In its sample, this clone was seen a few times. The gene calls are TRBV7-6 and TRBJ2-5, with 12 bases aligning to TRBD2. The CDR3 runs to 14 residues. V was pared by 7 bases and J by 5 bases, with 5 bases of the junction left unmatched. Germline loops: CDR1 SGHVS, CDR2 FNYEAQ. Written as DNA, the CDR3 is TGTGCCAGCACCCTGGGGACTAGCGGGGAGACCCAGTACTTC. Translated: CASTLGTSGETQYF.

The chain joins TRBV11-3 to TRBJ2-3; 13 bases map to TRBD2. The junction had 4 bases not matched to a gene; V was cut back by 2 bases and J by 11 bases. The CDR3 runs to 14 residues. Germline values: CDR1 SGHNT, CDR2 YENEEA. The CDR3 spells CASSLRTSGSWQYF. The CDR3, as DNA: TGTGCCAGCAGCTTACGGACTAGCGGGAGTTGGCAGTATTTT.

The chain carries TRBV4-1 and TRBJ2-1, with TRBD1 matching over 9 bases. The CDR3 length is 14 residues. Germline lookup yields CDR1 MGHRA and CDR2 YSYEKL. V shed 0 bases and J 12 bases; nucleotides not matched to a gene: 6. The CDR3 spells CASSQDVTGGGQFF. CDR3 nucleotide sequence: TGCGCCAGCAGCCAAGATGTGACAGGGGGAGGGCAGTTCTTC.

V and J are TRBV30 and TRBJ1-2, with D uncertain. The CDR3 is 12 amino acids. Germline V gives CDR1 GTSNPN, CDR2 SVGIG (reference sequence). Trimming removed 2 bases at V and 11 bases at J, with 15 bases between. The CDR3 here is CAWSRDEGSYTF. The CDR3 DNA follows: TGTGCCTGGAGTCGTGACGAGGGAAGTTACACCTTC. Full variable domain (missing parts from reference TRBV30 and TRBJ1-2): SQTIHQWPATLVQPVGSPLSLECTVEGTSNPNLYWYRQAAGRGLQLLFYSVGIGQISSEVPQNLSASRPQDRQFILSSKKLLLSDSGFYLCAWSRDEGSYTFGSGTRLTVV.

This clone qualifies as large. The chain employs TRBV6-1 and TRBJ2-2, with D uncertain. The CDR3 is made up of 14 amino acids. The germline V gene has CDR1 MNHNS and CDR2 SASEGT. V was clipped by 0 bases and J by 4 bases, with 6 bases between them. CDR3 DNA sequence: TGTGCCAGCAGTGAAGCGTGGAGCACCGGGGAGCTGTTTTTT. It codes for CASSEAWSTGELFF.

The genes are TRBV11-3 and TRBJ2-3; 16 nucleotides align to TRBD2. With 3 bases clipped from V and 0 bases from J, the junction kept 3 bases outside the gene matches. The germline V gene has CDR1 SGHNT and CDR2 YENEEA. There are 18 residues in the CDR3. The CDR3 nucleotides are TGTGCCAGCAGCTTGGGACTAGCGGGAGGGTCTAGCACAGATACGCAGTATTTT. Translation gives CASSLGLAGGSSTDTQYF.

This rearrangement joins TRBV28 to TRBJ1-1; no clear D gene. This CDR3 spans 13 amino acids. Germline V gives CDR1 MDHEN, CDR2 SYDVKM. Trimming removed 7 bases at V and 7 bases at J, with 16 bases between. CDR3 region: CASTPTDGFEAFF. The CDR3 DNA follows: TGTGCCAGCACCCCCACCGACGGCTTTGAAGCTTTCTTT.

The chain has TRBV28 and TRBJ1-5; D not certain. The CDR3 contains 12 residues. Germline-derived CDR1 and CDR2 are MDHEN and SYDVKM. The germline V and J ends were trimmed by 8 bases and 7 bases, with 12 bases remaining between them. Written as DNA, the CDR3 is TGTGCCAGCCAGCTCGGGAGACAGCCCCAGCATTTT. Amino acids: CASQLGRQPQHF.

The CDR3 nucleotides read TGTGCCAGCAGTCCCGGTCTAGCGGGACCCTACGAGCAGTACTTC. Its protein product is CASSPGLAGPYEQYF. The chain employs TRBV28 and TRBJ2-7, with TRBD2 matching 9 bases. The CDR3 is 15 residues long. V trimming: 5 bases; J trimming: 2 bases; junction bases outside the gene matches: 7. The germline CDR1 and CDR2 sequences are MDHEN and SYDVKM.

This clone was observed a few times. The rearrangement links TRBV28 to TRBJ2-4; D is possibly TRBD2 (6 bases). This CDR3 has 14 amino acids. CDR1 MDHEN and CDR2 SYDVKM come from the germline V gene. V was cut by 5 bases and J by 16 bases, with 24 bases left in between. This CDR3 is CASSPSRTRDLPYF. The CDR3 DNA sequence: TGTGCCAGCAGTCCGTCTCGGACCAGGGACTTACCTTACTTC. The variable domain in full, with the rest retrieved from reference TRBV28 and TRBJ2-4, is DVKVTQSSRYLVKRTGEKVFLECVQDMDHENMFWYRQDPGLGLRLIYFSYDVKMKEKGDIPEGYSVSREKKERFSLILESASTNQTSMYLCASSPSRTRDLPYFGAGTRLSVL.

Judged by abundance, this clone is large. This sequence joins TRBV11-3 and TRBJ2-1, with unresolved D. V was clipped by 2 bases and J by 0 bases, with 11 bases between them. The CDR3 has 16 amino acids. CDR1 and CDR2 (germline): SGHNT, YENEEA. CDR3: CASSLKGVSSYNEQFF. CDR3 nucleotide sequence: TGTGCCAGCAGCTTAAAGGGTGTAAGCTCCTACAATGAGCAGTTCTTC.